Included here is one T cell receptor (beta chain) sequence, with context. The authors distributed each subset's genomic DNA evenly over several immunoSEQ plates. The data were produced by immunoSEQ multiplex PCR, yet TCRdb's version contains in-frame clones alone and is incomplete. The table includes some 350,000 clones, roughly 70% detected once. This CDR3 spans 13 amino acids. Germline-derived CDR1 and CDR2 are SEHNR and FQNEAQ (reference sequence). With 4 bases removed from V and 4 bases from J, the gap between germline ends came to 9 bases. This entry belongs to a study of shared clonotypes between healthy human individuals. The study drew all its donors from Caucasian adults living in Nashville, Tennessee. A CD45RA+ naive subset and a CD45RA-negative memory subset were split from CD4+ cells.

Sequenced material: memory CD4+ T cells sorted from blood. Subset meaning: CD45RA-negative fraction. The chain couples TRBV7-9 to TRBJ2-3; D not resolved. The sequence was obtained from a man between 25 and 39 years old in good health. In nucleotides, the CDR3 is TGTGCCAGCAGCTCCAAGGGTCCAGATACGCAGTATTTT. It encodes CASSSKGPDTQYF.